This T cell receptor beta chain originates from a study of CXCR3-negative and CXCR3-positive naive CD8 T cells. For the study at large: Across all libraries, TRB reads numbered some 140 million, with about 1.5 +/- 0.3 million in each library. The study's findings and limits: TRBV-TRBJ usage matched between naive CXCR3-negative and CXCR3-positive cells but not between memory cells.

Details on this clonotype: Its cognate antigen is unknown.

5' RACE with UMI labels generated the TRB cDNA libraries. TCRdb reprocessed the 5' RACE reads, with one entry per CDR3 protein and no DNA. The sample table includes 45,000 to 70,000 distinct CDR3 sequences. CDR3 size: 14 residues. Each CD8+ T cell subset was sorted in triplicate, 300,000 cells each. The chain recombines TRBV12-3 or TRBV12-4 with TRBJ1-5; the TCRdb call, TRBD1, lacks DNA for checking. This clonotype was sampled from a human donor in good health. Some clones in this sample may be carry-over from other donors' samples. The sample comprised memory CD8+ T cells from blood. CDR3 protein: CASTRTGGVQPQHF.